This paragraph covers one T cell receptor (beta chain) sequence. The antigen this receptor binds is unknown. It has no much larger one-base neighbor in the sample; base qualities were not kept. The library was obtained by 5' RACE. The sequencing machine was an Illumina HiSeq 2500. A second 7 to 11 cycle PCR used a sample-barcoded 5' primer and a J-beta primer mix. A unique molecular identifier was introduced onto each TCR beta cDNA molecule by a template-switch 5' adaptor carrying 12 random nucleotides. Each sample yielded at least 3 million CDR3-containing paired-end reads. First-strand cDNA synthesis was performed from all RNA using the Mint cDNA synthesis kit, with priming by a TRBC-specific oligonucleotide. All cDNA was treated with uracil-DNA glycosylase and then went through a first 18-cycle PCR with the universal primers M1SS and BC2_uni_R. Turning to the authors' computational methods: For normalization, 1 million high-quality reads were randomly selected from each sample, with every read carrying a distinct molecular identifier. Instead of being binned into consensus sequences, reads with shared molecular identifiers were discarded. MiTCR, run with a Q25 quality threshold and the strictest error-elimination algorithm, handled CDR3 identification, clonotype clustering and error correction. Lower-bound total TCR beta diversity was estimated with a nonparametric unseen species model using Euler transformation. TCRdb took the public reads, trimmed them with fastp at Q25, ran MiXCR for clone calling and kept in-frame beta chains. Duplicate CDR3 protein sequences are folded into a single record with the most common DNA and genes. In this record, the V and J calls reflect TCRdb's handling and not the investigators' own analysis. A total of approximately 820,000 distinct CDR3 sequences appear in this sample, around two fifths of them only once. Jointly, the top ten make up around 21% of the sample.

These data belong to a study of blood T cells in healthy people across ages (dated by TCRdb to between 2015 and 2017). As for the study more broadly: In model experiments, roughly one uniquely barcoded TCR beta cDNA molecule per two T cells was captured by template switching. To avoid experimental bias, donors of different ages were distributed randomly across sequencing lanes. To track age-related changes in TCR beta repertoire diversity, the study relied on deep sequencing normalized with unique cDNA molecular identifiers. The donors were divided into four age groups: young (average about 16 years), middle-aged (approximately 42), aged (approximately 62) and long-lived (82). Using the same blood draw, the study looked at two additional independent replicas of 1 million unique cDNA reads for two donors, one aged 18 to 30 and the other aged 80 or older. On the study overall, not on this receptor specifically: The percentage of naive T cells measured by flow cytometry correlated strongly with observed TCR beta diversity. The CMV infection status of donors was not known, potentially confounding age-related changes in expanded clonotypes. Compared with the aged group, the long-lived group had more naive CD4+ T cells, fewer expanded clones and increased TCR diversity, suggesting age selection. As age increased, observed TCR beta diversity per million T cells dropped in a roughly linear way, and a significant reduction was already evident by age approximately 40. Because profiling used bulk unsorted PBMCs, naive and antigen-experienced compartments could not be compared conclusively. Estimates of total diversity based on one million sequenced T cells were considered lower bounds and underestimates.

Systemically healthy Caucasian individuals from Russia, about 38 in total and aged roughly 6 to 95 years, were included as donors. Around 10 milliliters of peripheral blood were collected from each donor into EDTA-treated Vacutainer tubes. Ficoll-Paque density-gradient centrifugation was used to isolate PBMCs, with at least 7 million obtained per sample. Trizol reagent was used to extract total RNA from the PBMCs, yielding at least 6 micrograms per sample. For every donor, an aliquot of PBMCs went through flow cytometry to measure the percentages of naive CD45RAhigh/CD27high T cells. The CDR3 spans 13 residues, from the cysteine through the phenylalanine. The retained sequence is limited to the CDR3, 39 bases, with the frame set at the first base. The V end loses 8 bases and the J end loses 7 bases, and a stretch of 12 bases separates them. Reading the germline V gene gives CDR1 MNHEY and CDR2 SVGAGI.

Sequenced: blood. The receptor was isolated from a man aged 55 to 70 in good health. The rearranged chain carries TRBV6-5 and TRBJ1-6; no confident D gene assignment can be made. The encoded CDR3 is CASRISENSPLHF. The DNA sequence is TGTGCCAGCCGCATCTCGGAAAATTCACCCCTCCACTTT.